The 5 T cell receptor beta chains reported below all come from one sample, sequenced in a study of cytomegalovirus exposure and HLA in healthy donors. PCR used 60 Vbeta primers and 13 Jbeta primers. TCRdb's table, derived via immunoSEQ multiplex PCR, lists solely in-frame clones and lacks some. This sample has 75,000 to 95,000 clones; about three quarters occur once, and the top ten carry approximately 4.6%. Sequencing was done on a sample of PBMCs. The receptor source for this set is a woman aged 35 to 49 in good health and CMV-seropositive.

The rearrangement uses TRBV14 and TRBJ2-7, with 11 bases that match TRBD2. J lost 6 bases, V lost 6 bases, and 16 bases had no gene match. Germline V CDR1 and CDR2: SGHDN, FVKESK. The CDR3 sequence is 17 residues long. In nucleotides, the CDR3 is TGTGCCAGCAGTCTCGCCTCCGGGACTAGCGGTTCTAGCGAGCAGTACTTC. This translates into CASSLASGTSGSSEQYF. The full variable domain, with the rest looked up from reference TRBV14 and TRBJ2-7, is EAGVTQFPSHSVIEKGQTVTLRCDPISGHDNLYWYRRVMGKEIKFLLHFVKESKQDESGMPNNRFLAERTGGTYSTLKVQPAELEDSGVYFCASSLASGTSGSSEQYFGPGTRLTVT.

The chain couples TRBV7-8 to TRBJ1-2, with D possibly being TRBD1 (5 bases). Germline V gives CDR1 SGHVS, CDR2 FQNEAQ. This CDR3 has 16 residues. Trimming removed 5 bases at V and 6 bases at J, with 22 bases between. CDR3 amino acids: CASSTRGNTLSDGYTF. The CDR3 coding sequence is TGTGCCAGCAGCACACGGGGGAATACTCTCTCTGATGGCTACACCTTC.

The chain links TRBV29-1 to TRBJ2-2, with D uncertain. Per the germline V gene, CDR1 is SQVTM and CDR2 is ANQGSEA. This CDR3 region has 14 residues. V lost 3 bases and J lost 0, with 8 bases in between. The chain's CDR3 is CSVDYPANTGELFF. CDR3 in DNA: TGCAGCGTTGACTATCCCGCGAACACCGGGGAGCTGTTTTTT.

This clone has more than one count but fewer than ten. The chain couples TRBV7-2 to TRBJ2-7, with 7 bases lining up with TRBD2. The CDR3 is made up of 14 amino acids. Germline CDR1 SGHTA, CDR2 FQGNSA. Losses at the gene ends were 1 base for V and 6 bases for J; bases not matched to a gene: 6. CDR3 nucleotides: TGTGCCAGCAGCTTAGGGGCGGGAGAGTTCGAGCAGTACTTC. Its protein product is CASSLGAGEFEQYF.

The chain combines TRBV5-8 with TRBJ1-1, with 8 bases identical to TRBD1. Looked up from germline, CDR1 is SGHTS and CDR2 is YDEGEE. V lost 4 bases and J lost 3; bases outside the gene matches: 2. CDR3 length: 13 residues. CDR3: CASSPDRDTEAFF. The CDR3 nucleotides read TGTGCCAGCAGCCCGGACAGGGACACTGAAGCTTTCTTT.